This T cell receptor beta chain was obtained from a study of CD8+ T cells in alopecia areata. With respect to this clone: Its antigen is currently unknown.

Overall study results and limits: Greater clonality was observed in lesional scalp samples, especially alopecia totalis/universalis, versus normal scalp.

Extraction and reverse transcription of RNA yielded cDNA as the sequencing template. Repertoires were generated with immunoSEQ multiplex PCR, while TCRdb's copy carries only in-frame clones and drops some. Of over 150,000 clones listed, 56% are singletons. Germline V gene data show CDR1 as SQVTM and CDR2 as ANQGSEA. V lost 3 bases and J 12 bases, leaving 12 bases between the germline ends. CDR3 size: 11 residues. The sample was CD8+ T cells sorted from blood. The receptor's source is a human donor in good health. The chain recombines TRBV29-1 with TRBJ2-1, with TRBD2 as a possible D gene (6 bases). In nucleotides, the CDR3 is TGCAGCGTTGAGCGGGACCTCGGGCAGTTCTTC. Its protein product is CSVERDLGQFF.